Below are 13 T cell receptor beta chains sequenced from a single sample in a study of long-term antiretroviral therapy in people with HIV. The immunoSEQ assay was v3.0, run at survey level. The method was immunoSEQ multiplex PCR; TCRdb's version includes in-frame clones alone and lacks a portion of them. The profile covers 25,000 to 30,000 clones, with roughly 89% appearing a single time and roughly 3.9% taken by the ten largest. The material sequenced was unsorted PBMCs, taken 1.8 years after starting antiretroviral therapy. These TCRs come from a woman aged 18-29 years with HIV.

The chain joins TRBV14 to TRBJ2-1, with 7 bases aligning to TRBD2. After removal of 4 bases from V and 0 bases from J, the junction contained 0 bases not matched to a gene. The CDR3 has 14 residues. From germline, CDR1 is SGHDN and CDR2 FVKESK. CDR3 bases: TGTGCCAGCAGCCGCGGGAGCTCCTACAATGAGCAGTTCTTC. Encoded protein: CASSRGSSYNEQFF.

The rearrangement uses TRBV7-3 and TRBJ2-7; D is perhaps TRBD2 (5 bases). Trimming pared 1 base from V and 3 bases from J, leaving 13 bases between. In germline, CDR1 is SGHTA, CDR2 FQGTGA. This CDR3 has 15 residues. CDR3 coding DNA: TGTGCCAGCAGCTTAAAGGTATCCAGCGGCTACGAGCAGTACTTC. Protein sequence: CASSLKVSSGYEQYF.

The chain couples TRBV7-2 to TRBJ1-2, with D tentatively TRBD1 (5 bases). With 4 bases removed from V and 4 bases from J, the gap between germline ends came to 7 bases. Per the germline V gene, CDR1 is SGHTA and CDR2 is FQGNSA. The CDR3 loop spans 12 amino acids. CDR3 sequence (DNA): TGTGCCAGCAGCTCAGGGCTCTATGGCTACACCTTC. Translated: CASSSGLYGYTF.

V gene TRBV7-8 combines with J gene TRBJ2-2, with TRBD1 identical over 7 bases. The ends lost 2 bases at V and 3 bases at J; junction bases unmatched: 9. The CDR3 is 17 residues long. Germline lookup yields CDR1 SGHVS and CDR2 FQNEAQ. CDR3 in amino acids: CASSLTVDRAYTGELFF. CDR3 nucleotide sequence: TGTGCCAGCAGCTTAACCGTAGACAGGGCGTACACCGGGGAGCTGTTTTTT. Based on the CDR3 plus reference TRBV7-8 and TRBJ2-2, the full variable domain is GAGVSQSPRYKVAKRGQDVALRCDPISGHVSLFWYQQALGQGPEFLTYFQNEAQLDKSGLPSDRFFAERPEGSVSTLKIQRTQQEDSAVYLCASSLTVDRAYTGELFFGEGSRLTVL.

This chain joins TRBV7-3 and TRBJ2-1; D possibly matches TRBD1 or TRBD2 (5 bases each). Trimming pared 2 bases from V and 6 bases from J, leaving 14 bases between. CDR3 length: 15 residues. From germline, CDR1 is SGHTA and CDR2 FQGTGA. In DNA form, the CDR3 reads TGTGCCAGCAGCTTACTTTTGGGACCTAGCAATGAGCAGTTCTTC. Translation: CASSLLLGPSNEQFF.

This clone appeared a single time. The CDR3 bases are TGTGCCAGCAGTGAATTCTCTGGGACTAGCGGGAGGGCCGAACTTGACACAGATACGCAGTATTTT. Protein sequence: CASSEFSGTSGRAELDTDTQYF. V and J are TRBV2 and TRBJ2-3, with 16 bases identical to TRBD2. The germline CDR1 and CDR2 sequences are SNHLY and FYNNEI. This CDR3 is 22 amino acids long. J lost 2 bases, V lost 2 bases, and 16 bases had no gene match.

The gene calls are TRBV5-6 and TRBJ2-7; 13 positions match TRBD2. The CDR3 totals 17 residues. V gave up 4 bases and J gave up 4 bases; unmatched junction bases: 11. CDR1 and CDR2 (germline): SGHDT, YYEEEE. DNA of the CDR3: TGTGCCAGCAGCCCGGCGACTAGCGGGAGGAGGGCATACGAGCAGTACTTC. Translation: CASSPATSGRRAYEQYF.

The chain couples TRBV10-3 to TRBJ2-5, with 9 bases that match TRBD2. There are 20 residues in the CDR3. Germline V gives CDR1 ENHRY, CDR2 SYGVKD. The J segment lost 1 base and the V segment lost 5 bases, leaving 20 bases of the junction unmatched. In DNA form, the CDR3 reads TGTGCCATCAGTCCTTCCGGATCCCGTGGGCGGGAGGGACGCCAAGAGACCCAGTACTTC. It is translated as CAISPSGSRGREGRQETQYF.

The J gene is TRBJ2-4, the V gene TRBV5-4; 11 bases are shared with TRBD1. The junction had 5 bases not matched to a gene; V was cut back by 1 base and J by 2 bases. Germline V gene data show CDR1 as SGHNT and CDR2 as YYREEE (reference sequence). The CDR3 totals 17 residues. The DNA of the CDR3 is TGTGCCAGCAGCTTGTTTGGACAGGGGGCTTCCAAAAACATTCAGTACTTC. It codes for CASSLFGQGASKNIQYF.

The V gene is TRBV23-1, the J gene TRBJ1-3; D unresolved. TRBV23-1 is filed as an ORF, its function uncertain. The CDR3 consists of 16 residues. Trimming took 0 bases from V and 4 from J, leaving 13 bases between them. The CDR3: CASSQSVTLGGNTIYF. DNA of the CDR3: TGCGCCAGCAGTCAATCGGTCACCCTAGGAGGAAACACCATATATTTT.

This chain connects TRBV9 to TRBJ2-7, with D possibly being TRBD2 (8 bases). The CDR3 has 15 residues. Per germline, CDR1 SGDLS and CDR2 YYNGEE. V was shortened by 4 bases and J by 4 bases, with 18 bases between the two germline ends. Written as DNA, the CDR3 is TGTGCCAGCAGCCCAGGGGGTAGCGGGATATACGAGCAGTACTTC. This translates into CASSPGGSGIYEQYF.

The genes are TRBV23-1 and TRBJ1-2; a possible D gene is TRBD1 (5 bases). TRBV23-1 is classed as an ORF, of uncertain function. The length of the CDR3 is 15 residues. The germline V and J ends were trimmed by 3 bases and 0 bases, with 11 bases remaining between them. CDR3 sequence reads: CASSHPDSPNYGYTF. The CDR3, as DNA: TGCGCCAGCAGTCACCCAGACAGCCCTAACTATGGCTACACCTTC.

This sequence joins TRBV18 and TRBJ1-1; the match to TRBD1 covers 8 bases. The CDR3 length is 15 residues. CDR1 is KGHSH and CDR2 is LQKENI in the germline V gene. The trim removed 5 bases at V and 1 base at J, leaving 6 bases unmatched. CDR3 in DNA: TGTGCCAGCTCAAACCAGGGGGCTTGGAACACTGAAGCTTTCTTT. This gives the protein CASSNQGAWNTEAFF.